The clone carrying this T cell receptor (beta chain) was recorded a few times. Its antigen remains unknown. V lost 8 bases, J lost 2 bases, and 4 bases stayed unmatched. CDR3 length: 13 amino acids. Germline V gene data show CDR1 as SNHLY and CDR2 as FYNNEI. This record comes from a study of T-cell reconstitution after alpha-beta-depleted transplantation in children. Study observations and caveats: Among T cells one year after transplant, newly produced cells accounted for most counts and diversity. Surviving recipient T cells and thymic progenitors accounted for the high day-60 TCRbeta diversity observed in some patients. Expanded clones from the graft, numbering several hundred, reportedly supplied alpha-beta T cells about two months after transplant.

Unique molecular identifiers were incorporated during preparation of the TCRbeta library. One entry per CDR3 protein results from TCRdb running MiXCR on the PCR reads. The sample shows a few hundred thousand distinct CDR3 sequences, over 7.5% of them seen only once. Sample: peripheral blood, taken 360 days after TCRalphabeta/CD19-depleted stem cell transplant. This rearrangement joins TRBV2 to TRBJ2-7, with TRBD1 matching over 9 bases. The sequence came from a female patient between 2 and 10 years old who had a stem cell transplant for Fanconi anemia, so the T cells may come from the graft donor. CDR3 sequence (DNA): TGTGCCAGCCGACAGGGGGGACCCTACGAGCAGTACTTC. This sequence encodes CASRQGGPYEQYF.